A selection of T cell receptor beta chains follows, all from one sample in a study of blood T cell repertoires in COVID-19. The repertoire was sequenced with immunoSEQ multiplex PCR; TCRdb's copy has only in-frame clones and lacks some. The sample lists about 150,000 clones; about 90% were seen once. What was sequenced was peripheral blood. Receptors originate from a man in his fifties or sixties with acute or convalescent COVID-19. Each CDR3 is given with its conserved first and last residue. Each record gives: D gene, V gene, J gene, clone size, CDR3 DNA, CDR3 protein. The D gene is left open where the match is weak. Expanded clones are given a class, and other clones once, few, many or no size at all.

TRBD1	TRBV5-5	TRBJ2-5	-	TGTGCCAGCAGCCACGGACAGGTGATTAGTGTGACCCAGTACTTC	CASSHGQVISVTQYF
-	TRBV7-9	TRBJ1-3	-	TGTGCCAGCAGCCCTGCGGGGAGCTCTGGAAACACCATATATTTT	CASSPAGSSGNTIYF
TRBD1	TRBV19	TRBJ1-3	-	TGTGCCAGTAGCCCCCGGGGACAGTACACCTCTGGAAACACCATATATTTT	CASSPRGQYTSGNTIYF
-	TRBV27	TRBJ2-7	-	TGTGCCAGCAGTTTACGGTTAGCGTCCTACTCCTACGAGCAGTACTTC	CASSLRLASYSYEQYF
TRBD1	TRBV7-2	TRBJ1-3	-	TGTGCCAGCAGCTTGCGACAGGGGGCATTCGGAAACACCATATATTTT	CASSLRQGAFGNTIYF
-	TRBV4-3	TRBJ2-3	-	TGCGCCAGCAGCCAAGAATGGGGGGGGCTATATGCAGATACGCAGTATTTT	CASSQEWGGLYADTQYF
-	TRBV4-3	TRBJ1-5	-	TGCGCCAGCAGCCAAAATTTACAGGGTGATCAGCCCCAGCATTTT	CASSQNLQGDQPQHF
-	TRBV4-2	TRBJ1-5	once	TGTGCCAGCAGCCCTGAGAGGTATAGCAATCAGCCCCAGCATTTT	CASSPERYSNQPQHF
-	TRBV7-2	TRBJ2-3	once	TGTGCCAGCAGCTATTACAGGGGCACAGATACGCAGTATTTT	CASSYYRGTDTQYF
-	TRBV6-5	TRBJ1-3	-	TGTGCCAGCAGTTTCGTCCTTGGAAACACCATATATTTT	CASSFVLGNTIYF
TRBD1	TRBV2	TRBJ2-1	-	TGTGCCAGCAGGATGGGACAGGGGGCCTACAATGAGCAGTTCTTC	CASRMGQGAYNEQFF
-	TRBV19	TRBJ2-3	-	TGTGCCAGCCAAATTACAGATACGCAGTATTTT	CASQITDTQYF
TRBD1	TRBV29-1	TRBJ2-7	-	TGCAGCGTCCGGGACAGTTTTTCCTACGAGCAGTACTTC	CSVRDSFSYEQYF
TRBD1	TRBV28	TRBJ1-1	-	TGTGCCAGCAAATACAGGGGGCCCTTCGACACTGAAGCTTTCTTT	CASKYRGPFDTEAFF
-	TRBV5-6	TRBJ1-2	-	TGTGCCAGCAGCTCGTACTATGGCTACACCTTC	CASSSYYGYTF
TRBD1	TRBV6-5	TRBJ1-1	-	TGTGCCAGCAGTTACTCGAGGGACAGGGGAACTTTCTTT	CASSYSRDRGTFF
-	TRBV6-5	TRBJ2-2	-	TGTGCCAGCAGTCCCGGGACAAGAAACACCGGGGAGCTGTTTTTT	CASSPGTRNTGELFF
-	TRBV10-2	TRBJ2-1	-	TGCGCCACGTTCGGACCCCAGGGAAACAATGAGCAGTTCTTC	CATFGPQGNNEQFF
-	TRBV10-3	TRBJ1-6	-	TGTGCCATTCTAGCCTCCTATAATTCACCCCTCCACTTT	CAILASYNSPLHF
-	TRBV9	TRBJ1-1	-	TGTGCCAGCAGCGCCGGGAACGCGGAAGCTTTCTTT	CASSAGNAEAFF
TRBD1	TRBV28	TRBJ2-7	-	TGTGCCAGCAGTATCATTCCCGGGACAGGGGGCGCGTACGAGCAGTACTTC	CASSIIPGTGGAYEQYF
TRBD1	TRBV7-2	TRBJ1-5	-	TGTGCCAGCAGCTTAGGAGGGACAGGGTTTTATCAGGGCCAGCATTTT	CASSLGGTGFYQGQHF
-	TRBV4-2	TRBJ1-4	-	TGTGCCAGCAGCCAATCAGGCTTTATGACTAATGAAAAACTGTTTTTT	CASSQSGFMTNEKLFF
TRBD1	TRBV28	TRBJ1-2	-	TGTGCCAGCAGTTCCCCCGGGACAGGGGATGGTGGCTACACCTTC	CASSSPGTGDGGYTF
TRBD2	TRBV27	TRBJ2-7	-	TGTGCCAGCAGTCCGTTAGCGGGAGCTTCCCCCTACGAGCAGTACTTC	CASSPLAGASPYEQYF
TRBD1	TRBV5-4	TRBJ2-2	-	TGTGCCAGCAGGGTTGGTGGGACAGGGGGCACCGGGGAGCTGTTTTTT	CASRVGGTGGTGELFF
TRBD2	TRBV4-1	TRBJ2-3	-	TGCGCCAGCAGCCAAGTGGTAACTAGCGGGCCATATGACACAGATACGCAGTATTTT	CASSQVVTSGPYDTDTQYF
TRBD1	TRBV24-1	TRBJ2-2	-	TGTGCCACCAGTGGACAGGGGGTATTCGGGGAGCTGTTTTTT	CATSGQGVFGELFF
-	TRBV5-5	TRBJ1-4	-	TGTGCCAGCAGCTTGGTCGGATGGGCAGCAACTAATGAAAAACTGTTTTTT	CASSLVGWAATNEKLFF
TRBD1	TRBV4-3	TRBJ1-6	-	TGCGCCAGCAGCCAAGATATTGAGGGGGCCAACTCCTATAATTCACCCCTCCACTTT	CASSQDIEGANSYNSPLHF
-	TRBV30	TRBJ2-7	-	TGTGCCTGGACACCCGGGACACGGTGGGGCTACGAGCAGTACTTC	CAWTPGTRWGYEQYF
-	TRBV29-1	TRBJ2-1	-	TGCAGCGTTGAAAGCCTCGATGAGCAGTTCTTC	CSVESLDEQFF
TRBD1	TRBV18	TRBJ2-1	-	TGTGCCAGCTCACCGGGACAGGGGTTGGGTGAGCAGTTCTTC	CASSPGQGLGEQFF
TRBD1	TRBV6-2/TRBV6-3	TRBJ1-5	once	TGTGCCAGCAGTTACCGGGACAGCAGTCAGCCCCAGCATTTT	CASSYRDSSQPQHF
TRBD2	TRBV6-2/TRBV6-3	TRBJ2-3	-	TGTGCCAGCAGTCTAACCCACCGGGGGGGCACAGATACGCAGTATTTT	CASSLTHRGGTDTQYF